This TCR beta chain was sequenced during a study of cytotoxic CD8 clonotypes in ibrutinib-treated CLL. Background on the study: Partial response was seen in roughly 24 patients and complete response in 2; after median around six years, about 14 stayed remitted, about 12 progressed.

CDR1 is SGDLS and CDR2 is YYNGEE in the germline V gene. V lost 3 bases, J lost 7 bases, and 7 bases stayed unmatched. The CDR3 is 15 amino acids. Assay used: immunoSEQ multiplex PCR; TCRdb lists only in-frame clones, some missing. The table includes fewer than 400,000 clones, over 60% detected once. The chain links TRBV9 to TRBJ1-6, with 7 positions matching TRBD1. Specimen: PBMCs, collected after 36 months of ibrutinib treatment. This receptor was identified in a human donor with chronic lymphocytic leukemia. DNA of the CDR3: TGTGCCAGCAGCGCAGGGGGTGGAGGAAATTCACCCCTCCACTTT. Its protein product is CASSAGGGGNSPLHF.